This TCR beta chain was sequenced in a study of low-dose radiotherapy and immunotherapy resistance in tumors. Looked up from germline, CDR1 is MNHGY and CDR2 is SAAAGT. Trimming shortened V by 5 bases and J by 0 bases, and 15 bases separated the two germline ends. The CDR3 loop spans 16 amino acids. Alpha- and beta-chain coverage of first-strand cDNA came from TRAV- and TRBV-specific primers. With a V-primer adapter and a constant-region primer, TCRs were amplified for around 20 PCR cycles. TCRdb ran MiXCR on the reads and lists one entry per CDR3 protein. The table includes about 58,000 distinct CDR3 sequences, roughly 23% detected once. This clonotype was detected ten times or more. Specified time point: after trial treatment. Described treatment: LDRT plus nivolumab, ipilimumab, low-dose cyclophosphamide and aspirin (RACIN trial). In the RACIN dose-escalation trial, donors got nivolumab plus ipilimumab with aspirin, cyclophosphamide and radiotherapy.

The chain combines TRBV6-8 with TRBJ2-3; D gene unclear. This specimen was PBMCs, taken after low-dose radiotherapy plus immunotherapy. This TCR derives from a male donor with prostate cancer. CDR3 nucleotides: TGTGCCAGCAGTGAAGCGAGGTGGGCTAGCACAGATACGCAGTATTTT. Its translation is CASSEARWASTDTQYF.